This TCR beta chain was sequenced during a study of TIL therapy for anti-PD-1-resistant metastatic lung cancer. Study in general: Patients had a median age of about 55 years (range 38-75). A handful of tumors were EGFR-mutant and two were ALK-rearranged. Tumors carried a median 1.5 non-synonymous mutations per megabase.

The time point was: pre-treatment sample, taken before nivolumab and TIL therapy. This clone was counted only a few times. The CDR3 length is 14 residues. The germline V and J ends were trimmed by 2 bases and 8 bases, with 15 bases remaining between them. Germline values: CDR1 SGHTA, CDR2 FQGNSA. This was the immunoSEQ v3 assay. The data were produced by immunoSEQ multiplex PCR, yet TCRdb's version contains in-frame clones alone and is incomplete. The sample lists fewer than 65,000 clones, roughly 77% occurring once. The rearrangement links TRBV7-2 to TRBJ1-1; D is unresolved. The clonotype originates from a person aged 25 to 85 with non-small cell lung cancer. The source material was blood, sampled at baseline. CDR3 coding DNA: TGTGCCAGCAGCTTAATCGGCGCTCGGCACGAAGCTTTCTTT. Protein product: CASSLIGARHEAFF. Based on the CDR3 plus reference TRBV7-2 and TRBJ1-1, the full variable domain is GAGVSQSPSNKVTEKGKDVELRCDPISGHTALYWYRQSLGQGLEFLIYFQGNSAPDKSGLPSDRFSAERTGGSVSTLTIQRTQQEDSAVYLCASSLIGARHEAFFGQGTRLTVV.